The present entry profiles one T cell receptor beta chain with its context. Its antigen is undetermined. Germline CDR1 SEHNR, CDR2 FQNEAQ (reference sequence). CDR3 length: 17 residues. Trimming cost V 5 bases and J 1 base; bases outside gene matches: 8. These data are taken from a study of graft-versus-host responses after intestinal transplantation. Looking at the study overall: Anti-thymocyte globulin served as induction for all recipients, who then took tacrolimus and steroids for approximately three years.

Findings of the study overall: Investigators detected GvH clones in recipient marrow, with some emerging earlier in ileum or blood.

Libraries were prepared by immunoSEQ multiplex PCR; TCRdb keeps only in-frame clonotypes and omits some of them. The data hold approximately 3,000 clones, with 70% to 75% observed a single time. Graft-derived tissue was subjected to processing to liberate intraepithelial and lamina propria lymphocytes. Material: ileum tissue, obtained approximately 5 and 7 days after intestinal transplantation. This clonotype was sampled from a human patient who received an intestinal transplant, so some T cells may come from the graft donor. The V call is TRBV7-9, the J call TRBJ2-3, with 11 positions matching TRBD2. The CDR3 nucleotides read TGTGCCAGCAGCACCTTTGAGGGACTAGCGGGCACAGATACGCAGTATTTT. It encodes CASSTFEGLAGTDTQYF.